The clone carrying this T cell receptor beta chain was counted only a few times. The target antigen is unknown. The sample belongs to a study of blood T cells in healthy people across ages. Points from the study as a whole: Strongly correlated with naive T cell percentage was TCR beta diversity.

The V segment lost 3 bases and the J segment 6 bases; nucleotides outside the gene matches: 5. This CDR3 has 16 amino acids. Germline V gives CDR1 MGHRA, CDR2 YSYEKL. A second about 6 to 12 cycle PCR used barcoded and J-beta primers. TCRdb independently ran MiXCR on the 5' RACE reads; one entry per CDR3 protein. The table records around 1,000,000 distinct CDR3 sequences, almost 25% of them present only once. The data were also submitted as part of a second study, on T cells of mothers and their children. That paper adds: Input to cDNA synthesis comprised all extracted RNA, at a ratio of about 1.4 ug per 15 ul.

The specimen sequenced was blood. This rearrangement joins TRBV4-1 to TRBJ2-1; 13 bases are shared with TRBD2. This TCR was sampled from a girl aged 2 to 10 in good health. The CDR3 sequence: CASSQAGLAGVNEQFF. The CDR3 DNA follows: TGCGCCAGCAGCCAGGCCGGACTAGCGGGAGTCAATGAGCAGTTCTTC.